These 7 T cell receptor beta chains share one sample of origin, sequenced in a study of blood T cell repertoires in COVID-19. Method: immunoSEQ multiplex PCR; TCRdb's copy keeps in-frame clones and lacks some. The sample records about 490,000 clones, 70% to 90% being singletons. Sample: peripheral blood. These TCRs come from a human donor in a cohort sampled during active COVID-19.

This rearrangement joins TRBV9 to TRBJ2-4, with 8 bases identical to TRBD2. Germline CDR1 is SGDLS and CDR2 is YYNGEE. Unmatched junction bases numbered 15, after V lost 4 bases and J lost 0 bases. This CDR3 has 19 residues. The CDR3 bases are TGTGCCAGCAGCCCCTCTCCTGGTGAAGCGGGAGTAGCCAAAAACATTCAGTACTTC. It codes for CASSPSPGEAGVAKNIQYF.

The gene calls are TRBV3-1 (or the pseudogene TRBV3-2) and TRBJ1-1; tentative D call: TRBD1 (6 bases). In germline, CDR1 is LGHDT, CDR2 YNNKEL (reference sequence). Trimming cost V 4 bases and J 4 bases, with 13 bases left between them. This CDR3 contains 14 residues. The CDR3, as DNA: TGTGCCAGCAGCCCGACAGGTCGGCGCACTGAAGCTTTCTTT. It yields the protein CASSPTGRRTEAFF.

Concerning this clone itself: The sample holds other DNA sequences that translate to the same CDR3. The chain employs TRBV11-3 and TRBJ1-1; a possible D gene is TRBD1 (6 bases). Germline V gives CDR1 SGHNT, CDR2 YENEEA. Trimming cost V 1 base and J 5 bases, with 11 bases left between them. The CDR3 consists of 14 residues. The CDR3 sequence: CASSLGRGSTEAFF. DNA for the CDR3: TGTGCCAGCAGCTTAGGCAGGGGTAGTACTGAAGCTTTCTTT.

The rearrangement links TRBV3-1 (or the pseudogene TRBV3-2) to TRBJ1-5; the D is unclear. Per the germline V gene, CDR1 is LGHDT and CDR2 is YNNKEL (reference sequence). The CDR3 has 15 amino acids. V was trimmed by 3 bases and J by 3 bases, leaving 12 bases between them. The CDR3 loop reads CASSQRSGYNQPQHF. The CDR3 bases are TGTGCCAGCAGCCAGAGATCGGGGTACAATCAGCCCCAGCATTTT.

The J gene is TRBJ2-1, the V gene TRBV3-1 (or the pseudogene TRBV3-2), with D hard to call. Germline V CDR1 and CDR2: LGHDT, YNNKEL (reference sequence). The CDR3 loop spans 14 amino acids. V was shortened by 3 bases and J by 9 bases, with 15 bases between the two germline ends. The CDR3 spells CASSHFPGQSEQFF. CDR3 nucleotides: TGTGCCAGCAGCCATTTCCCGGGTCAGAGTGAGCAGTTCTTC.

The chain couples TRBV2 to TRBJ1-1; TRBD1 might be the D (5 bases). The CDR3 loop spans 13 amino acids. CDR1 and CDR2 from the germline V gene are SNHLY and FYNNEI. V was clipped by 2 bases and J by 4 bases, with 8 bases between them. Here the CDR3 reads CASSEFRGTEAFF. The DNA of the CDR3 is TGTGCCAGCAGTGAATTTAGGGGCACTGAAGCTTTCTTT.

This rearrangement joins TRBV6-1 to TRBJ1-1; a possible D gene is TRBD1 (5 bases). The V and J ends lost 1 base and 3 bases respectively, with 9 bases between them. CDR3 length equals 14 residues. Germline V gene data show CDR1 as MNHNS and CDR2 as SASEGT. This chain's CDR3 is CASSEVRGYTEAFF. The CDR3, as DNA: TGTGCCAGCAGTGAAGTTCGGGGGTACACTGAAGCTTTCTTT.